This TCR beta chain was found in a study of patients and donors after allogeneic stem cell transplantation. TCRdb re-derived calls from the RT-PCR reads in MiXCR, one entry per CDR3 protein. The table shows about 400,000 distinct CDR3 sequences, with under 20% occurring only once. The clonotype was recovered from a human donor who was either an allogeneic HSCT recipient or a stem cell or donor lymphocyte infusion donor (not recorded which). It is not recorded whose cells these are; they may come from a transplant donor. The specimen was blood, either unsorted or a sorted T cell fraction (not recorded which).

DNA for the CDR3: TGTGCCAGCAGCTTAGAATCAGGGGGTAACACTGAAGCTTTCTTT. It translates to CASSLESGGNTEAFF. This rearrangement joins TRBV7-2 to TRBJ1-1, with 7 nucleotides matching TRBD1. Germline V lookup: CDR1 SGHTA, CDR2 FQGNSA. Trimming took 1 base from V and 2 from J; bases not matched to a gene: 4. There are 15 residues in the CDR3.